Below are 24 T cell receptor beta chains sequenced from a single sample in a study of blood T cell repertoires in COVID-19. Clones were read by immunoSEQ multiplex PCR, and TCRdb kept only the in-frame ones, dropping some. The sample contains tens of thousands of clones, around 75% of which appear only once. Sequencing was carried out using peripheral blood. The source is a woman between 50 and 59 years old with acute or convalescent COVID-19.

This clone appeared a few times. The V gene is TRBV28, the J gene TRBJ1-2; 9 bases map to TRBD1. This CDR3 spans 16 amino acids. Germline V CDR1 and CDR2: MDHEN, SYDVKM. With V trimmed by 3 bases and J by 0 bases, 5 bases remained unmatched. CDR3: CASSLGQGYSNYGYTF. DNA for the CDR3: TGTGCCAGCAGTTTGGGACAGGGCTATTCTAACTATGGCTACACCTTC.

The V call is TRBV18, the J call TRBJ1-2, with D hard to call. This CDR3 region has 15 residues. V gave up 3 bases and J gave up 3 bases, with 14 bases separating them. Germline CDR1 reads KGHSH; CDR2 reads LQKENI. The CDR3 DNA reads TGTGCCAGCTCACCTACCGACACACCTCACTATGGCTACACCTTC. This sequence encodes CASSPTDTPHYGYTF.

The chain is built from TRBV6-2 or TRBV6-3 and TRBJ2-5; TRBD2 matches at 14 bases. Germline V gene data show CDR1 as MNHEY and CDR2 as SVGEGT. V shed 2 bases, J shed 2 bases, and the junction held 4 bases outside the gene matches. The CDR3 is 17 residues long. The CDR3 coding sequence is TGTGCCAGCAGTTACGGGACTAGCGGGGGTGGGCAAGAGACCCAGTACTTC. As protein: CASSYGTSGGGQETQYF.

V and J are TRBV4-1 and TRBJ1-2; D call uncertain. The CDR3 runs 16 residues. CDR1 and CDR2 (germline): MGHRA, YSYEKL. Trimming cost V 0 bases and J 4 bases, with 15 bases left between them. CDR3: CASSQEARLQIYGYTF. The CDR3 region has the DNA TGCGCCAGCAGCCAAGAGGCCCGGCTACAGATCTATGGCTACACCTTC.

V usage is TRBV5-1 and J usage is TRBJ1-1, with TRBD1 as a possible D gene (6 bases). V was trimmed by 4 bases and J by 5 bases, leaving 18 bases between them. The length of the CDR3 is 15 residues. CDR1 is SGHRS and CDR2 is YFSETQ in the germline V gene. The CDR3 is CASSARDTKGTEAFF. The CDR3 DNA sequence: TGCGCCAGCAGCGCCCGGGACACTAAAGGTACTGAAGCTTTCTTT.

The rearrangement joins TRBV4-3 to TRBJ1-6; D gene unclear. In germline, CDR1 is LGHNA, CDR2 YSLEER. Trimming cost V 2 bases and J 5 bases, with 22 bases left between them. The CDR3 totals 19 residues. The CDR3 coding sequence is TGCGCCAGCAGCCAAAAAATTGCGGGGTCCCCAAACAATAATTCACCCCTCCACTTT. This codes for CASSQKIAGSPNNNSPLHF.

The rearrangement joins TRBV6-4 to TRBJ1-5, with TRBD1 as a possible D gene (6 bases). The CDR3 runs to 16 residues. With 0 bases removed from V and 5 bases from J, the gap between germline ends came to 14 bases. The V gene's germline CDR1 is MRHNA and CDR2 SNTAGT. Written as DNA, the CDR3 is TGTGCCAGCAGTGACTCGTCGCAGGGGAATTATCAGCCCCAGCATTTT. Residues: CASSDSSQGNYQPQHF.

CDR3 in amino acids: CASSPQIQGQPQHF. The CDR3 region has the DNA TGTGCCAGCAGCCCCCAGATACAGGGACAGCCCCAGCATTTT. The gene calls are TRBV3-1 (or the pseudogene TRBV3-2) and TRBJ1-5, with D perhaps matching TRBD1 (6 bases). The germline V gene encodes CDR1 LGHDT and CDR2 YNNKEL (reference sequence). The CDR3 contains 14 residues. V lost 4 bases and J lost 7, with 14 bases in between.

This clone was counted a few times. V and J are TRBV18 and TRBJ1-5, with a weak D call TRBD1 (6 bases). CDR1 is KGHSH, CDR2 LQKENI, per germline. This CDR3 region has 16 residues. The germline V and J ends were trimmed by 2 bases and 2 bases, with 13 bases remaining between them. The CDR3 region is CASSPEGGQGNQPQHF. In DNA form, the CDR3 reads TGTGCCAGCTCACCAGAGGGGGGGCAGGGCAATCAGCCCCAGCATTTT. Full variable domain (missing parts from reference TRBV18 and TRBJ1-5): NAGVMQNPRHLVRRRGQEARLRCSPMKGHSHVYWYRQLPEEGLKFMVYLQKENIIDESGMPKERFSAEFPKEGPSILRIQQVVRGDSAAYFCASSPEGGQGNQPQHFGDGTRLSIL.

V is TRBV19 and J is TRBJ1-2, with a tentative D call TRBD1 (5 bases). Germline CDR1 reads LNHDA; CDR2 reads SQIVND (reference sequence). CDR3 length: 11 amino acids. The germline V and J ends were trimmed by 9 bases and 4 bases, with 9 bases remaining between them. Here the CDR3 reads CASTQGYGYTF. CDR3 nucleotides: TGTGCCAGCACCCAGGGCTATGGCTACACCTTC. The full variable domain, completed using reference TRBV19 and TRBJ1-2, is DGGITQSPKYLFRKEGQNVTLSCEQNLNHDAMYWYRQDPGQGLRLIYYSQIVNDFQKGDIAEGYSVSREKKESFPLTVTSAQKNPTAFYLCASTQGYGYTFGSGTRLTVV.

CDR3 nucleotide sequence: TGTGCCAGCCGCGTTCAGGGGGTCGGGGGCTACACCTTC. It yields the protein CASRVQGVGGYTF. The chain links TRBV28 to TRBJ1-2; TRBD1 matches 7 bases. This CDR3 contains 13 residues. V lost 8 bases to trimming and J lost 8 bases; unmatched junction nucleotides: 11. Germline V gene data show CDR1 as MDHEN and CDR2 as SYDVKM.

The chain's CDR3 is CASSLGLGAGGLETQYF. The CDR3 DNA reads as TGCGCCAGCAGCTTGGGGCTCGGGGCAGGGGGCCTGGAGACCCAGTACTTC. The chain is built from TRBV5-1 and TRBJ2-5; the match to TRBD1 covers 8 bases. V was pared by 0 bases and J by 5 bases, with 12 bases of the junction left unmatched. The CDR3 contains 17 residues. In germline, CDR1 is SGHRS, CDR2 YFSETQ.

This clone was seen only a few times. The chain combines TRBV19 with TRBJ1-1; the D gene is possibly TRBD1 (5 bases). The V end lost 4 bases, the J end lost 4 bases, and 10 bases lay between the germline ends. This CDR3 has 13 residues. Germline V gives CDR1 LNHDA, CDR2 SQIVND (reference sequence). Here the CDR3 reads CASSKLGGTEAFF. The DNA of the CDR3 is TGTGCCAGTAGTAAGTTGGGGGGCACTGAAGCTTTCTTT. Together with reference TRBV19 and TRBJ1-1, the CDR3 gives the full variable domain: DGGITQSPKYLFRKEGQNVTLSCEQNLNHDAMYWYRQDPGQGLRLIYYSQIVNDFQKGDIAEGYSVSREKKESFPLTVTSAQKNPTAFYLCASSKLGGTEAFFGQGTRLTVV.

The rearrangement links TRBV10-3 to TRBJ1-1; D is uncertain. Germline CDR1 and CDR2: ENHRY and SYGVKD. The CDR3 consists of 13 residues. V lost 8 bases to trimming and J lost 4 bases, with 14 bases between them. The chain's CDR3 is CAIGARGGTEAFF. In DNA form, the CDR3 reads TGTGCCATCGGTGCGCGGGGTGGCACTGAAGCTTTCTTT.

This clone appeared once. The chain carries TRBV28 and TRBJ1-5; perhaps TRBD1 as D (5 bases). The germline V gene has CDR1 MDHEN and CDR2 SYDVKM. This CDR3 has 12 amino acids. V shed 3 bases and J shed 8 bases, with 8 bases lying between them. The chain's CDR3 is CASSLGGKPQHF. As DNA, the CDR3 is TGTGCCAGCAGTTTGGGGGGGAAGCCCCAGCATTTT.

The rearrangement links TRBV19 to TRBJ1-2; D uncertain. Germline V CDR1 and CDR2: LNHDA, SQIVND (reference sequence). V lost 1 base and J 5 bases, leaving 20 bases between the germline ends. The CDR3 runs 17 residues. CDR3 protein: CASSIAKVGRSLYGYTF. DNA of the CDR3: TGTGCCAGTAGTATAGCCAAGGTGGGGAGATCCCTATATGGCTACACCTTC.

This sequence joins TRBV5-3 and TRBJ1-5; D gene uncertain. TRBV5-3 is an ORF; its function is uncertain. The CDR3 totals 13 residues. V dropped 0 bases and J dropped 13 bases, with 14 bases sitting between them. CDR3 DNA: TGTGCCAGAAGCTTGGCCGGGTCCTGCCCTCAGCATTTT. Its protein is CARSLAGSCPQHF.

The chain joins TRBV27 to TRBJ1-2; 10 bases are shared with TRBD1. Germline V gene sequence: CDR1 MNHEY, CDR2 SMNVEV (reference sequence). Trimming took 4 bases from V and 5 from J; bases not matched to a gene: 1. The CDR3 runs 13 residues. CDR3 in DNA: TGTGCCAGCAGTTGGGGACAGGGGTATGGCTACACCTTC. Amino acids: CASSWGQGYGYTF.

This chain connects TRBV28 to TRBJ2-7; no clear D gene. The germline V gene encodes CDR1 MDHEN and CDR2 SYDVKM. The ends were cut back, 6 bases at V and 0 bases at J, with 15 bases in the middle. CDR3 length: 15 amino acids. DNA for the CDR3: TGTGCCAGCAGCCTCGGCGGTGTTAGCTCCTACGAGCAGTACTTC. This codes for CASSLGGVSSYEQYF. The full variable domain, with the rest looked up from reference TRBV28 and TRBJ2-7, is DVKVTQSSRYLVKRTGEKVFLECVQDMDHENMFWYRQDPGLGLRLIYFSYDVKMKEKGDIPEGYSVSREKKERFSLILESASTNQTSMYLCASSLGGVSSYEQYFGPGTRLTVT.

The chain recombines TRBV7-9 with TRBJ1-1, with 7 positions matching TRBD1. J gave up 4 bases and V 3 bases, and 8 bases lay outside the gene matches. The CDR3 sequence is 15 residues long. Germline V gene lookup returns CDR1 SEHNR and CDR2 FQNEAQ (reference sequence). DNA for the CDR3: TGTGCCAGCAGCTTCCTGACAGGGTCGGGCACTGAAGCTTTCTTT. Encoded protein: CASSFLTGSGTEAFF.

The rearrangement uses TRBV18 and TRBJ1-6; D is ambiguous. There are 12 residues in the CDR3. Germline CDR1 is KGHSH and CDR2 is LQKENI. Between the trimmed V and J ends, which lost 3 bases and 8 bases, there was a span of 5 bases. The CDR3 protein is CASSPSDSPLHF. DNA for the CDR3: TGTGCCAGCTCACCTTCCGATTCACCCCTCCACTTT.

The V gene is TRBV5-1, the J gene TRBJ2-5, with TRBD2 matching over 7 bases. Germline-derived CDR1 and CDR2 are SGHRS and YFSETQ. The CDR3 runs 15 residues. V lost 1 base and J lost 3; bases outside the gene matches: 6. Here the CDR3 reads CASSLLLADEETQYF. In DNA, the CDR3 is TGCGCCAGCAGCTTGTTGCTAGCGGACGAAGAGACCCAGTACTTC.

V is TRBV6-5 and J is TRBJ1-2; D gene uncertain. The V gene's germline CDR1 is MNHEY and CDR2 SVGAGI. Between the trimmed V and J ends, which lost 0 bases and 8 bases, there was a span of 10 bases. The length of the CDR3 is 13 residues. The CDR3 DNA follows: TGTGCCAGCAGTTACTCGAGCGGAGCGGGCTACACCTTC. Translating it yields CASSYSSGAGYTF.

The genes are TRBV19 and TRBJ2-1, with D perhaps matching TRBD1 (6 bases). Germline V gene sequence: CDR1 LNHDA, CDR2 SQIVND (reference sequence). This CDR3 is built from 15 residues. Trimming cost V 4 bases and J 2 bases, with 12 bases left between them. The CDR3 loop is CASSTGQFTYNEQFF. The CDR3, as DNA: TGTGCCAGTAGTACCGGACAGTTTACCTACAATGAGCAGTTCTTC.